The 8 T cell receptor beta chains presented below share a single source sample, sequenced in a study of low-dose radiotherapy and immunotherapy resistance in tumors. cDNA synthesis used a TRAV/TRBV-specific primer set for both chains. TCR amplification used 15 to 20 PCR cycles, a constant-region primer and a V-primer adapter. Via MiXCR, TCRdb re-called the reads, giving one row per CDR3 protein. The profile shows around 99,000 distinct CDR3 sequences, more than 7.5% of them singletons. Time point: before trial treatment. The sample consisted of PBMCs, taken before treatment. The receptors were sampled from a male donor with prostate cancer.

This clonotype was counted many times. This rearrangement joins TRBV18 to TRBJ1-1; D call uncertain. The V and J ends lost 1 base and 5 bases respectively, with 14 bases between them. The CDR3 is made up of 15 amino acids. In germline, CDR1 is KGHSH, CDR2 LQKENI. As DNA, the CDR3 is TGTGCCAGCTCACCACTGATGCTAGGAGATACTGAAGCTTTCTTT. Its protein product is CASSPLMLGDTEAFF.

This clonotype was seen many times. This chain uses TRBV10-3 with TRBJ2-3, with TRBD2 matching over 8 bases. CDR1 is ENHRY, CDR2 SYGVKD, per germline. The CDR3 extends over 16 amino acids. V lost 0 bases to trimming and J lost 3 bases; unmatched junction nucleotides: 5. CDR3 coding DNA: TGTGCCATCAGTGAGTCTTCGGGAGGGACGACAGATACGCAGTATTTT. It translates to CAISESSGGTTDTQYF.

Many counts were recorded for this clonotype. The chain uses TRBV20-1 and TRBJ1-5; D may be TRBD1 (5 bases). V shed 0 bases and J shed 1 base, with 10 bases lying between them. This CDR3 spans 15 amino acids. The germline V gene encodes CDR1 DFQATT and CDR2 SNEGSKA (reference sequence). Here the CDR3 reads CSARDWPGSNQPQHF. CDR3 bases: TGCAGTGCTAGAGATTGGCCAGGGAGCAATCAGCCCCAGCATTTT.

This clonotype has at least ten counts. The genes are TRBV14 and TRBJ1-4; D is possibly TRBD1 (5 bases). Trimming removed 0 bases from V and 4 bases from J, with 15 bases in between. CDR3 length: 17 amino acids. Germline CDR1 SGHDN, CDR2 FVKESK. CDR3 protein: CASSQDSGGAINEKLFF. CDR3 coding DNA: TGTGCCAGCAGCCAAGATTCAGGCGGGGCTATTAATGAAAAACTGTTTTTT.

This clonotype was observed many times. V and J are TRBV5-1 and TRBJ2-5; 10 positions match TRBD2. Germline CDR1 and CDR2: SGHRS and YFSETQ. The CDR3 spans 18 residues. V shed 0 bases and J 2 bases; nucleotides not matched to a gene: 10. The CDR3: CASSLGLASGRLQETQYF. As DNA, the CDR3 is TGCGCCAGCAGCTTGGGGTTGGCTAGCGGGAGACTGCAAGAGACCCAGTACTTC.

The sample holds many counts of this clonotype. This chain connects TRBV5-6 to TRBJ1-2, with D possibly TRBD1 on 6 matching bases. Between the trimmed V and J ends, which lost 0 bases and 3 bases, there was a span of 12 bases. Germline lookup yields CDR1 SGHDT and CDR2 YYEEEE. The CDR3 has 15 residues. This CDR3 reads CASSLGRTAYYGYTF. As DNA, the CDR3 is TGTGCCAGCAGCTTGGGGCGGACAGCGTACTATGGCTACACCTTC.

This clonotype occurred a few times. This sequence is one base from a far larger clone and is likely a read error. In nucleotides, the CDR3 is TGTGCCACCAGGGGACTAGCTTCCTACAATGAGCAGTACTTC. This translates into CATRGLASYNEQYF. The chain carries TRBV10-3 and TRBJ2-7, with 9 bases aligning to TRBD2. The germline V gene encodes CDR1 ENHRY and CDR2 SYGVKD. This CDR3 is built from 14 residues. V lost 10 bases to trimming and J lost 7 bases; unmatched junction nucleotides: 14.

Ten or more counts support this clonotype. This chain links TRBV4-3 with TRBJ2-1, with TRBD2 matching over 8 bases. J gave up 5 bases and V 4 bases, and 7 bases lay outside the gene matches. The CDR3 has 15 amino acids. Per the germline V gene, CDR1 is LGHNA and CDR2 is YSLEER. The CDR3 loop is CASSPTGTRDNEQFF. The CDR3 DNA reads as TGCGCCAGCAGCCCGACCGGGACTAGGGACAATGAGCAGTTCTTC.